This TCR beta chain appears in the sequencing data of a study of T cell repertoires in cytomegalovirus infection (dated by TCRdb to the late 2010s). Concerning the study at large: Alongside well-studied HLA-B-restricted epitopes, the peptide stimulations were aimed at recently identified HLA-C-restricted CMV epitopes, whose presentation resists viral immunomodulation. Because public TCR beta signatures pointed to carriage of CMV infection together with the matching HLA type, the HLA type of each donor mattered for the analysis. General findings and caveats noted by the study authors: The ex vivo response was dominated by HLA-C-restricted CMV-specific TCR beta clonotypes, which also provided the single most frequent clonotype in two of eight donors. In both this cohort and an independent roughly 350-donor cohort, the cumulative frequency of public TCR beta family members distinguished carriers of CMV infection plus the relevant HLA type.

In light of the paper, this sample's treatment or condition label describes: in vitro stimulation with specific CMV peptide epitopes to enrich CMV-specific T cells. After removal of 4 bases from V and 3 bases from J, the junction retains 3 bases not matched to a gene. The CDR3 numbers 13 residues from cysteine through phenylalanine. Only the CDR3 portion is preserved as DNA: 39 bases, with reading frame beginning at the first base. CDR1 and CDR2 are drawn from the germline V gene: SGHDT, YYEEEE. TCRdb records Illumina HiSeq 1500 as the sequencer. TCRdb applied fastp at Q25 and MiXCR to the public reads, then kept only in-frame beta chains. Merged by CDR3 protein, the rows form single entries marked with the most common genes and DNA. The sample table records approximately 270,000 distinct CDR3 sequences; under 25% of these occur just once. The ten largest account for approximately 19% of the sample.

Comment on this clonotype: Its target antigen remains unknown. Base qualities are not at hand, and no much larger clone is one base apart.

The TCR originated in a human donor in good health (CMV status not recorded). Some clones in this sample may be carry-over from other donors' samples. The rearranged segments are TRBV5-6 and TRBJ1-1, with TRBD1 matching 7 junction bases. The sequencing here drew on cultured PBMCs, taken from culture after CMV antigen stimulation. The DNA sequence reads TGTGCCAGCAGCCTGGGACAGTACACTGAAGCTTTCTTT. This translates into CASSLGQYTEAFF.